Below, one TCR beta chain is given with its context. Source study methods: For nucleated cells, counts were estimated from reference gene primer amplification. The repertoire was sequenced with immunoSEQ multiplex PCR; TCRdb's copy has only in-frame clones and lacks some. V, J and clone size were drawn from that table, and D and trimming were deduced from the DNA. In the table there are some 120,000 clones, about nine tenths of which are singletons. The CDR3 is 15 amino acids. Germline trimming cut 1 base from V and 10 bases from J; bases unmatched to any gene: 8. Germline assignment: CDR1 SGHTA and CDR2 FQGNSA. The source of the sample is a study of blood T cell repertoires in COVID-19. Study background: COVID-19 samples collected from the United States, Italy and Spain covered acute and convalescent phases. Sample material is recorded as cDNA or gDNA derived from T cells, B-cell-depleted T cells, or PBMCs.

The specimen sequenced was peripheral blood. The chain joins TRBV7-2 to TRBJ2-2, with 8 bases aligning to TRBD1. This TCR was recovered from a human donor with active COVID-19. The donor label of this sample is uncertain. The CDR3 nucleotides are TGTGCCAGCAGCTTAGTAGACAGGGGCTCAGCGGAGCTGTTTTTT. Translated, it gives CASSLVDRGSAELFF. The variable domain in full, completed from reference TRBV7-2 and TRBJ2-2, reads GAGVSQSPSNKVTEKGKDVELRCDPISGHTALYWYRQSLGQGLEFLIYFQGNSAPDKSGLPSDRFSAERTGGSVSTLTIQRTQQEDSAVYLCASSLVDRGSAELFFGEGSRLTVL.